A single sample gave rise to the 21 T cell receptor beta chains below, sequenced in a study of blood T cell repertoires in COVID-19. Some clones are missing from TCRdb's copy, which holds only in-frame ones; the method was immunoSEQ multiplex PCR. In the table there are approximately 210,000 clones, more than 75% of which are singletons. Input material: PBMCs or T cells enriched from blood (not recorded which). The source of these receptors is a woman between 45 and 65 years old with acute COVID-19.

This clone showed up just a few times. The chain joins TRBV7-3 to TRBJ2-3, with D perhaps TRBD1 (5 bases). The CDR3 runs to 16 residues. Trimming removed 3 bases at V and 3 bases at J, with 16 bases between. Germline values: CDR1 SGHTA, CDR2 FQGTGA. The CDR3 here is CASSLGPLKPTDTQYF. The CDR3 DNA follows: TGTGCCAGCAGCTTGGGGCCGCTCAAGCCTACAGATACGCAGTATTTT.

The CDR3 DNA reads TGCGCCAGCAGCCAGCAGGGTGAAGGGAGGTACGGCTACACCTTC. Translating it yields CASSQQGEGRYGYTF. The V and J genes are TRBV4-3 and TRBJ1-2; tentative D call: TRBD1 (5 bases). Germline V gene lookup returns CDR1 LGHNA and CDR2 YSLEER. Trimming stripped 3 bases from V and 8 bases from J, with 19 bases between. The CDR3 runs to 15 residues.

This clone was detected a few times. The chain has TRBV24-1 and TRBJ1-2; 7 bases are a match to TRBD1. The CDR3 sequence is 15 residues long. V dropped 4 bases and J dropped 4; count of bases not matched to a gene: 8. The germline gives CDR1 KGHDR, CDR2 SFDVKD. As DNA, the CDR3 is TGTGCCACCAGTGAACGGTCCGGGACAGTCTATGGCTACACCTTC. Its translation is CATSERSGTVYGYTF.

This chain links TRBV30 with TRBJ1-6; TRBD1 aligns across 7 bases. The CDR3 covers 13 residues. Germline trimming cut 1 base from V and 7 bases from J; bases unmatched to any gene: 1. Germline V gene sequence: CDR1 GTSNPN, CDR2 SVGIG (reference sequence). The CDR3 loop is CAWSGTGNSPLHF. The CDR3 nucleotides read TGTGCCTGGAGTGGGACAGGCAATTCACCCCTCCACTTT. Complete variable domain (other parts from reference TRBV30 and TRBJ1-6): SQTIHQWPATLVQPVGSPLSLECTVEGTSNPNLYWYRQAAGRGLQLLFYSVGIGQISSEVPQNLSASRPQDRQFILSSKKLLLSDSGFYLCAWSGTGNSPLHFGNGTRLTVT.

The chain has TRBV11-3 and TRBJ1-2; D unresolved. Germline values: CDR1 SGHNT, CDR2 YENEEA. CDR3 size: 14 residues. The V gene lost 1 base and the J gene lost 7 bases, with 13 bases spanning the gap. The CDR3 DNA follows: TGTGCCAGCAGCTTAGGACCCGAGGGCTCTGGCTACACCTTC. Residues: CASSLGPEGSGYTF.

The chain employs TRBV7-6 and TRBJ2-5; no reliable D call. Per the germline V gene, CDR1 is SGHVS and CDR2 is FNYEAQ. V dropped 3 bases and J dropped 5 bases, with 10 bases sitting between them. The CDR3 totals 13 residues. The chain's CDR3 is CASSFRRRETQYF. Here the CDR3 DNA reads TGTGCCAGCAGCTTTCGTAGGCGGGAGACCCAGTACTTC.

This rearrangement joins TRBV28 to TRBJ1-1; D possibly corresponds to TRBD1 (5 bases). Germline CDR1 reads MDHEN; CDR2 reads SYDVKM. V shed 3 bases and J shed 8 bases, with 19 bases lying between them. The CDR3 is made up of 15 amino acids. This chain's CDR3 is CASSLGPGPRGEAFF. In nucleotides, the CDR3 is TGTGCCAGCAGTTTGGGGCCCGGGCCCCGGGGGGAAGCTTTCTTT.

This rearrangement joins TRBV9 to TRBJ2-1; D unresolved. Trimming cost V 1 base and J 3 bases, with 8 bases left between them. This CDR3 contains 14 residues. CDR1 is SGDLS and CDR2 is YYNGEE in the germline V gene. CDR3 sequence (DNA): TGTGCCAGCAGCGTATCTCCAGACTACAATGAGCAGTTCTTC. The encoded protein is CASSVSPDYNEQFF. The full variable domain, its missing parts supplied by reference TRBV9 and TRBJ2-1, is DSGVTQTPKHLITATGQRVTLRCSPRSGDLSVYWYQQSLDQGLQFLIQYYNGEERAKGNILERFSAQQFPDLHSELNLSSLELGDSALYFCASSVSPDYNEQFFGPGTRLTVL.

The sample holds a few counts of this clone. The V gene is TRBV5-8, the J gene TRBJ1-2; no clear D gene. V was cut by 5 bases and J by 1 base, with 6 bases left in between. The CDR3 spans 12 residues. Germline V gene sequence: CDR1 SGHTS, CDR2 YDEGEE. The CDR3 bases are TGTGCCAGCAGTGCAGTTAACTATGGCTACACCTTC. It is translated as CASSAVNYGYTF. Full variable domain (rest looked up from reference TRBV5-8 and TRBJ1-2): EAGVTQSPTHLIKTRGQQATLRCSPISGHTSVYWYQQALGLGLQFLLWYDEGEERNRGNFPPRFSGRQFPNYSSELNVNALELEDSALYLCASSAVNYGYTFGSGTRLTVV.

The gene calls are TRBV28 and TRBJ2-7; TRBD1 aligns across 10 bases. CDR1 is MDHEN, CDR2 SYDVKM, per germline. The CDR3 totals 14 residues. With V trimmed by 5 bases and J by 7 bases, 8 bases remained unmatched. The CDR3 loop is CASSLPGQGYEQYV. DNA of the CDR3: TGTGCCAGCAGTCTCCCGGGACAGGGGTATGAGCAGTACGTC.

J is TRBJ2-7 and V is TRBV5-4, with unresolved D. Trimming left V 0 bases short and J 4 bases short, with 5 bases between. Germline V CDR1 and CDR2: SGHNT, YYREEE (reference sequence). This CDR3 contains 12 residues. The CDR3 spells CASSLDRYEQYV. The DNA for the CDR3 is TGTGCCAGCAGCTTGGACAGATACGAGCAGTACGTC.

This sequence joins TRBV7-2 and TRBJ2-5; D is undetermined. Trimming removed 4 bases at V and 5 bases at J, with 8 bases between. The CDR3 contains 12 residues. Germline assignment: CDR1 SGHTA and CDR2 FQGNSA. The DNA of the CDR3 is TGTGCCAGCAGCTCCCGCAGGGAGACCCAGTACTTC. It translates to CASSSRRETQYF.

V gene TRBV20-1 combines with J gene TRBJ2-5; the match to TRBD2 covers 13 bases. CDR1 is DFQATT, CDR2 SNEGSKA, per germline (reference sequence). The CDR3 totals 18 residues. The J segment lost 2 bases and the V segment lost 3 bases, leaving 12 bases of the junction unmatched. CDR3 in DNA: TGCAGTGCTAGTGGCGGGGGGACTAGCGGGATACTACAAGAGACCCAGTACTTC. It is translated as CSASGGGTSGILQETQYF.

This clone was seen a single time. This chain connects TRBV7-9 to TRBJ2-7; 9 bases agree with TRBD1. CDR3 size: 15 residues. Germline CDR1 SEHNR, CDR2 FQNEAQ (reference sequence). CDR3 in DNA: TGTGCCAGCAGCCAGGACAGGGGTAGCTCCTACGGGCAGTACGTC. It is translated as CASSQDRGSSYGQYV.

The V and J genes are TRBV2 and TRBJ2-3, with D unclear. The CDR3 has 11 residues. The germline V and J ends were trimmed by 6 bases and 2 bases, with 3 bases remaining between them. Per germline, CDR1 SNHLY and CDR2 FYNNEI. The chain's CDR3 is CASSVTDTQYF. CDR3 DNA sequence: TGTGCCAGCAGCGTCACAGATACGCAGTATTTT. The full variable domain, rest sourced from reference TRBV2 and TRBJ2-3, is EPEVTQTPSHQVTQMGQEVILRCVPISNHLYFYWYRQILGQKVEFLVSFYNNEISEKSEIFDDQFSVERPDGSNFTLKIRSTKLEDSAMYFCASSVTDTQYFGPGTRLTVL.

This CDR3 is CASSQKRGGRCGYTF. The CDR3 DNA reads as TGTGCCAGCAGCCAAAAGAGGGGCGGGAGGTGTGGCTACACCTTC. The chain joins TRBV3-1 (or the pseudogene TRBV3-2) to TRBJ1-2, with TRBD1 as a possible D gene (5 bases). Germline V lookup: CDR1 LGHDT, CDR2 YNNKEL (reference sequence). V was trimmed by 2 bases and J by 7 bases, leaving 17 bases between them. This CDR3 is 15 amino acids long.

This clone showed up just a few times. This chain connects TRBV9 to TRBJ1-5; TRBD1 agrees at 10 bases. Per germline, CDR1 SGDLS and CDR2 YYNGEE. J gave up 2 bases and V 7 bases, and 3 bases lay outside the gene matches. CDR3 length: 14 residues. The CDR3 nucleotides are TGTGCCAGCGGGACAGGGGATGGCAATCAGCCCCAGCATTTT. Translation: CASGTGDGNQPQHF.

The chain joins TRBV5-6 to TRBJ2-7; 7 positions match TRBD1. The germline V gene has CDR1 SGHDT and CDR2 YYEEEE. The CDR3 consists of 17 residues. Trimming at V came to 4 bases and at J to 2 bases, leaving 15 bases not matched to a gene. CDR3 sequence: CASSPGPFDRVPYEQYV. CDR3 in DNA: TGTGCCAGCAGCCCGGGACCCTTCGACAGGGTACCCTACGAGCAGTACGTC.

The V call is TRBV2, the J call TRBJ2-3; possibly TRBD2 for D (5 bases). Germline CDR1 and CDR2: SNHLY and FYNNEI. Trimming cost V 3 bases and J 1 base, with 11 bases left between them. CDR3 length equals 15 residues. The CDR3 bases are TGTGCCAGCAGTGAGGGCGGGTACGGCACAGATACGCAGTATTTT. Protein: CASSEGGYGTDTQYF. Full variable domain (missing parts from reference TRBV2 and TRBJ2-3): EPEVTQTPSHQVTQMGQEVILRCVPISNHLYFYWYRQILGQKVEFLVSFYNNEISEKSEIFDDQFSVERPDGSNFTLKIRSTKLEDSAMYFCASSEGGYGTDTQYFGPGTRLTVL.

The rearrangement joins TRBV28 to TRBJ1-5, with 7 bases aligning to TRBD1. The CDR3 contains 14 residues. The J segment lost 4 bases and the V segment lost 6 bases, leaving 6 bases of the junction unmatched. The germline V gene encodes CDR1 MDHEN and CDR2 SYDVKM. CDR3 region: CASRTGTENQPQHF. As DNA, the CDR3 is TGTGCCAGCAGGACCGGGACAGAGAATCAGCCCCAGCATTTT. Drawing the rest from reference TRBV28 and TRBJ1-5, the complete variable domain is DVKVTQSSRYLVKRTGEKVFLECVQDMDHENMFWYRQDPGLGLRLIYFSYDVKMKEKGDIPEGYSVSREKKERFSLILESASTNQTSMYLCASRTGTENQPQHFGDGTRLSIL.

This clone was seen a few times. The chain is built from TRBV12-3 or TRBV12-4 and TRBJ2-7; 8 bases map to TRBD2. This CDR3 is 13 amino acids long. Trimming cost V 5 bases and J 2 bases; bases outside gene matches: 2. The CDR3 DNA reads TGTGCCAGCAGTCACGGGGGGGCCTACGAGCAGTACGTC. As protein: CASSHGGAYEQYV.